These 5 T cell receptor beta chains were sequenced from one sample in a study of blood T cells in healthy people across ages. For the second PCR, which ran for about 6 to 11 cycles, a sample-barcoded 5' primer and a J-beta primer mix were used. TCRdb re-analysed the 5' RACE reads in MiXCR, keeping a single row per CDR3 protein. Altogether fewer than 900,000 distinct CDR3 sequences are present, 43% being singletons, with the ten largest covering roughly 19%. The sequenced sample consisted of blood. The receptors were gathered from a woman aged 55-70 years in good health.

The sample holds a few counts of this clonotype. V is TRBV11-3 and J is TRBJ2-5; TRBD1 agrees at 10 bases. Looked up from germline, CDR1 is SGHNT and CDR2 is YENEEA. The CDR3 has 16 amino acids. V was clipped by 0 bases and J by 11 bases; unmatched bases: 12. The CDR3 spells CASSLDPGQGIGEQYF. The CDR3 DNA reads as TGTGCCAGCAGCTTAGATCCGGGACAGGGGATAGGTGAGCAGTACTTC.

This clonotype was counted only a few times. The V gene is TRBV7-3, the J gene TRBJ2-2; 7 bases match TRBD2. The ends lost 5 bases at V and 3 bases at J; junction bases unmatched: 12. The CDR3 length is 17 residues. In germline, CDR1 is SGHTA, CDR2 FQGTGA. The CDR3 bases are TGTGCCAGCAGCCCCAAGTCAGGCGGGAGTTACACCGGGGAGCTGTTTTTT. Its translation is CASSPKSGGSYTGELFF.

Concerning this clonotype itself: The junction does not match germline at one end; this may be a read error. J is TRBJ1-6 and V is TRBV4-3, with unresolved D. The CDR3 contains 16 residues. Per the germline V gene, CDR1 is LGHNA and CDR2 is YSLEER. The CDR3 DNA reads as TGCGCCAGCAGCCAAGATTCCATGGTAGCAAATTCACCCCCCCACTTT. Its translation is CASSQDSMVANSPPHF.

Of note for this clonotype: At one end the junction does not follow the germline gene, possibly because of a read error. V and J are TRBV20-1 and TRBJ2-2; 7 bases map to TRBD2. The V gene's germline CDR1 is DFQATT and CDR2 SNEGSKA (reference sequence). The CDR3 consists of 17 residues. This CDR3 is CNARDNWWEGNTGELFF. CDR3 DNA: TGCAATGCTAGAGATAATTGGTGGGAGGGGAACACCGGGGAGCTGTTTTTT.

V is TRBV20-1 and J is TRBJ1-5; D unresolved. Germline values: CDR1 DFQATT, CDR2 SNEGSKA (reference sequence). The V gene lost 7 bases and the J gene lost 0 bases, with 13 bases spanning the gap. The CDR3 extends over 14 amino acids. CDR3 sequence: CSVEGPYSNQPQHF. For the CDR3, the DNA is TGCAGTGTAGAGGGTCCGTATAGCAATCAGCCCCAGCATTTT.